The clone carrying this T cell receptor beta chain was observed a few times. The antigen remains unidentified. The authors isolated at least 6.5 million PBMCs per sample. The sample belongs to a study of blood T cells in healthy people across ages. Alongside a J-beta primer mix, a sample-barcoded 5' primer served in a second PCR lasting roughly 7 to 11 cycles. Each CDR3 protein is one row after TCRdb ran MiXCR on the 5' RACE reads. The sample records under 2,000,000 distinct CDR3 sequences, around 48% being singletons. The CDR3 extends over 14 amino acids. Per germline, CDR1 MNHEY and CDR2 SVGAGI. Between the trimmed V and J ends, which lost 0 bases and 4 bases, there was a span of 9 bases. The study's findings and limits: Age showed a roughly linear inverse relationship with TCR beta diversity per million T cells. Estimates of diversity drawn from one million T cells were considered underestimates.

This TCR was recovered from a woman between 35 and 50 years old in good health. Sequenced input: blood. The gene calls are TRBV6-5 and TRBJ2-5; no reliable D call. CDR3 sequence reads: CASSYSDIAETQYF. CDR3 DNA: TGTGCCAGCAGTTACTCGGATATCGCAGAGACCCAGTACTTC.